The 5 T cell receptor beta chains presented below share a single source sample, sequenced in a study of T cells expressing NK-cell markers. Following a re-call of the 5' RACE reads, TCRdb has one entry per CDR3 protein and lacks DNA. The specimen's table records roughly 280,000 distinct CDR3 sequences. Sequencing was performed on blood T cells: a sorted CD56 or NKG2C T cell subset, CD4+ or CD8+ T cells, or bulk PBMC T cells (not recorded which). These receptors were obtained from a man aged 18 to 35 in good health.

This chain links TRBV12-3 or TRBV12-4 with TRBJ1-5; without DNA, the TCRdb call of TRBD1 cannot be checked. This CDR3 has 14 amino acids. CDR3 sequence reads: CASSRERANQPQHF.

V is TRBV7-2 and J is TRBJ1-1. Germline V gives CDR1 SGHTA, CDR2 FQGNSA. This CDR3 has 18 residues. CDR3 sequence: CASSSAGTRPRMNTEAFF.

V gene TRBV12-3 or TRBV12-4 combines with J gene TRBJ2-1; TCRdb designates TRBD1, a call that cannot be tested without DNA. The CDR3 has 15 residues. CDR3 in amino acids: CASSLGGTHDNEQFF.

This chain links TRBV29-1 with TRBJ1-5. From germline, CDR1 is SQVTM and CDR2 ANQGSEA. The CDR3 loop spans 15 amino acids. CDR3 sequence reads: CSVSAGTSQDQPQHF.

The gene calls are TRBV7-9 and TRBJ2-1; lacking DNA, the TRBD1 call made by TCRdb goes unchecked. Germline V CDR1 and CDR2: SEHNR, FQNEAQ (reference sequence). The CDR3 is 17 amino acids. CDR3 amino acids: CASSFPQDRNSYNEQFF.